The 6 T cell receptor beta chains listed next were all sequenced from one sample in a study of blood T cell repertoires in COVID-19. Profiling relied on immunoSEQ multiplex PCR, and the TCRdb table lists in-frame clones only, not all of them. The sample carries about 250,000 clones, around nine tenths recorded once. Sequenced sample: peripheral blood. The receptor set was obtained from a man aged 80 or over with acute or convalescent COVID-19.

The count of this clone is one. The rearrangement joins TRBV29-1 to TRBJ2-5, with TRBD1 matching 7 bases. From germline, CDR1 is SQVTM and CDR2 ANQGSEA. The CDR3 consists of 12 residues. The V segment lost 7 bases and the J segment 2 bases; nucleotides outside the gene matches: 4. The CDR3 DNA follows: TGCAGCGCCGGGGACAGTCAAGAGACCCAGTACTTC. Its translation is CSAGDSQETQYF.

V usage is TRBV7-8 and J usage is TRBJ1-5; TRBD1 matches 8 bases. The CDR3 has 14 amino acids. The germline V gene encodes CDR1 SGHVS and CDR2 FQNEAQ. Germline trimming cut 5 bases from V and 3 bases from J; bases unmatched to any gene: 3. CDR3 loop: CASSRTGINQPQHF. The CDR3, as DNA: TGTGCCAGCAGCCGGACAGGGATCAATCAGCCCCAGCATTTT. The full variable domain, with the rest looked up from reference TRBV7-8 and TRBJ1-5, is GAGVSQSPRYKVAKRGQDVALRCDPISGHVSLFWYQQALGQGPEFLTYFQNEAQLDKSGLPSDRFFAERPEGSVSTLKIQRTQQEDSAVYLCASSRTGINQPQHFGDGTRLSIL.

The chain uses TRBV21-1 and TRBJ2-5; the D call TRBD2 from the table was never checked on the DNA. TRBV21-1 is reported as a pseudogene. The CDR3 covers 16 residues. CDR3 protein: CASSKWREGGQETQYF. CDR3 coding DNA: TGTGCCAGCAGCAAATGGCGGGAGGGCGGTCAAGAGACCCAGTACTTC.

The V call is TRBV19, the J call TRBJ2-7, with TRBD2 as a possible D gene (6 bases). Deletions cut 5 bases from V and 0 bases from J, with 14 bases between. The germline CDR1 and CDR2 sequences are LNHDA and SQIVND (reference sequence). This CDR3 has 15 amino acids. Here the CDR3 reads CASSPREGISYEQYF. The CDR3 DNA is TGTGCCAGTAGTCCGCGGGAAGGGATCTCCTACGAGCAGTACTTC.

The chain employs TRBV5-1 and TRBJ1-3, with D maybe TRBD1 (6 bases). This CDR3 spans 18 amino acids. CDR1 is SGHRS, CDR2 YFSETQ, per germline. The ends were cut back, 0 bases at V and 1 base at J, with 17 bases in the middle. The CDR3 reads CASSLGTGRAVSGNTIYF. CDR3 nucleotide sequence: TGCGCCAGCAGCTTGGGTACAGGGCGAGCAGTATCTGGAAACACCATATATTTT.

This clone has only one observation. CDR3 coding DNA: TGTGCCAGTAGTCAGGCCTTGAACACTGAAGCTTTCTTT. It translates to CASSQALNTEAFF. This chain joins TRBV19 and TRBJ1-1; D remains ambiguous. Germline V lookup: CDR1 LNHDA, CDR2 SQIVND (reference sequence). Trimming cost V 5 bases and J 0 bases, with 7 bases left between them. The CDR3 loop spans 13 amino acids.